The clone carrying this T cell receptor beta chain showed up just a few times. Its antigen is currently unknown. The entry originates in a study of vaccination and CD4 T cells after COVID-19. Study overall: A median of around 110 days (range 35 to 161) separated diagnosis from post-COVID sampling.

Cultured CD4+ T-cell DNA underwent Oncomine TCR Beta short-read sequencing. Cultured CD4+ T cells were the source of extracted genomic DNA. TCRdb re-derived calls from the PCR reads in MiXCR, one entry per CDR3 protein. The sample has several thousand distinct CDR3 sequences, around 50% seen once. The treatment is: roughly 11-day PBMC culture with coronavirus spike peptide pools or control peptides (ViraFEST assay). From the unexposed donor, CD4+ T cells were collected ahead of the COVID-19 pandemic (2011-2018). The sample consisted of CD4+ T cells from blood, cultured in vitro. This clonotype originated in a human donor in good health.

The CDR3 loop reads CASSPITRGLDTEAFF. CDR3 bases: TGTGCCAGCAGCCCGATCACGAGGGGCCTGGACACTGAAGCTTTCTTT. The rearrangement joins TRBV7-8 to TRBJ1-1; D is possibly TRBD1 (5 bases). The CDR3 is made up of 16 amino acids. Germline values: CDR1 SGHVS, CDR2 FQNEAQ. Trimming left V 5 bases short and J 3 bases short, with 19 bases between.